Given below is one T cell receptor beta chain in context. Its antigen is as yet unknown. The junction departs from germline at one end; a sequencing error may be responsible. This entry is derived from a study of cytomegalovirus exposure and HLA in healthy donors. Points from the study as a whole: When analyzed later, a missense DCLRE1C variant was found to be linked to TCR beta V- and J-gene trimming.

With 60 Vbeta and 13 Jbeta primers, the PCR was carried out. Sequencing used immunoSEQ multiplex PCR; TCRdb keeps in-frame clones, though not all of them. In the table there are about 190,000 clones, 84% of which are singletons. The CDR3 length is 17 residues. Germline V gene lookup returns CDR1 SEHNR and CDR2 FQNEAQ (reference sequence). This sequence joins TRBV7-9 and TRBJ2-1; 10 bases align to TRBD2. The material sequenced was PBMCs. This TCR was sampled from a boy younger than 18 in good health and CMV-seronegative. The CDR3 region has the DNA TGTTCCAGCAGTCACGTCGACTTAGCGGGAGGAAGCAATGAGCAGTTCTTC. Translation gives CSSSHVDLAGGSNEQFF.